The clone carrying this T cell receptor (beta chain) has only a few counts. These data are taken from a study of T cells after yellow fever vaccination. TCRdb reprocessed the 5' RACE reads via MiXCR and lists one record per CDR3 protein. The repertoire consists of about 580,000 distinct CDR3 sequences, with 17% occurring once and the leading ten covering around a sixth. V dropped 2 bases and J dropped 8 bases, with 21 bases sitting between them. Germline values: CDR1 SGHAT, CDR2 FQNNGV. The CDR3 contains 16 residues. Here the sequenced sample was PBMCs, taken 5 to 6 days after the first yellow fever vaccination. The chain has TRBV11-2 and TRBJ1-2; D remains ambiguous. The clonotype originates from a young man who received the YFV17D yellow fever vaccine. CDR3 coding DNA: TGTGCCAGCAGCTTATCTCTCCTCTCGGGAGTTGGAGGCTACACCTTC. This encodes CASSLSLLSGVGGYTF.